This T cell receptor beta chain is from a study of blood T cell repertoires in COVID-19. Clones were read by immunoSEQ multiplex PCR, and TCRdb kept only the in-frame ones, dropping some. This sample has more than 150,000 clones, with around 80% found just once. This sequence originates from a human donor in a cohort sampled during active COVID-19. Sequencing was done on a sample of peripheral blood.

The chain's CDR3 is CASSPRIGTGFNEQFF. The CDR3 nucleotides are TGTGCCAGCAGTCCTCGCATAGGGACAGGTTTCAATGAGCAGTTCTTC. The gene calls are TRBV27 and TRBJ2-1, with TRBD1 matching over 8 bases. Trimming cost V 5 bases and J 6 bases; bases outside gene matches: 12. Germline CDR1 is MNHEY and CDR2 is SMNVEV (reference sequence). This CDR3 region has 16 residues.